The source of this T cell receptor beta chain is a study of T-cell reconstitution after alpha-beta-depleted transplantation in children. A word on this clonotype: Its antigen is unknown.

Unique molecular identifiers featured in how the TCRbeta library was prepared. From the PCR reads, TCRdb called clonotypes with MiXCR, one entry per CDR3 protein. The sample contains around 450,000 distinct CDR3 sequences, about 11% of which appear only once. Study-level findings and limits: Expanded graft clones, several hundred of them, were reportedly the source of alpha-beta T cells about two months after transplant. T-cell numbers and diversity one year post-transplant derived largely from freshly generated T cells.

CDR3 length equals 14 residues. Trimming took off 3 bases at V and 3 bases at J, with 11 bases between the two ends. The sequence was obtained from a child aged 2 to 9 with inherited bone marrow failure, due to receive a stem cell transplant. This chain connects TRBV12-3 or TRBV12-4 to TRBJ1-1, with TRBD1 as a possible D gene (5 bases). The specimen was PBMCs, collected before TCRalphabeta/CD19-depleted stem cell transplant. CDR3 DNA: TGTGCCAGCAGTTTGAATACAGGATACACTGAAGCTTTCTTT. Translating gives CASSLNTGYTEAFF.